This T cell receptor (beta chain) was found in a study of cytomegalovirus exposure and HLA in healthy donors. The PCR was carried out with 60 Vbeta primers and 13 Jbeta primers. Generated by immunoSEQ multiplex PCR, the TCRdb table keeps only in-frame clones and is missing some. The repertoire holds around 97,000 clones, with under 85% as singletons. Germline V CDR1 and CDR2: SGHRS, YFSETQ. Trimming cost V 5 bases and J 3 bases, with 15 bases left between them. This CDR3 region has 14 residues. V usage is TRBV5-1 and J usage is TRBJ2-7; weak D call: TRBD1 (5 bases). Sequencing was done on a sample of PBMCs. The sequence derives from a man in his forties or fifties in good health and CMV-seropositive. The CDR3 nucleotides are TGCGCCAGCAGTCAAGACAGTTATTACTACGAGCAGTACTTC. It is translated as CASSQDSYYYEQYF.